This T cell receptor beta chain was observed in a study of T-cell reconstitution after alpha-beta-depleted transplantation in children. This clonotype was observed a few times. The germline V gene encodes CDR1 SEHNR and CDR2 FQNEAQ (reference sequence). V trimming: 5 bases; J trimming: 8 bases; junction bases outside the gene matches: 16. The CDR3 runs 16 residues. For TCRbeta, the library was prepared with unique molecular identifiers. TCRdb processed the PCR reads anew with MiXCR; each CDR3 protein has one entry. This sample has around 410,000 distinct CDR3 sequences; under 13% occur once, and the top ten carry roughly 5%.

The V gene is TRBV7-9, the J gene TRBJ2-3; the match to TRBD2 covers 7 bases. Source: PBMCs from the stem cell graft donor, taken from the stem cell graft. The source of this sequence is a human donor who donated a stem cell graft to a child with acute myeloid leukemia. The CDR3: CASSLRTGTIGITQYF. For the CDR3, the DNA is TGTGCCAGCAGCCTCCGGACGGGGACTATTGGGATTACGCAGTATTTT.